This T cell receptor (beta chain) derives from a study of blood T cell repertoires in COVID-19. Study details: The samples span acute and convalescent COVID-19 from the United States, Italy and Spain. T cells, B-cell-depleted T cells, or PBMCs supplied cDNA or gDNA.

V lost 5 bases to trimming and J lost 4 bases, with 16 bases between them. The CDR3 totals 15 residues. The germline V gene encodes CDR1 KGHDR and CDR2 SFDVKD. Enrollment of patients from Seattle took place during active infection, with longitudinal follow-up. As originally analysed: Reference gene primer amplification gave estimated nucleated cell counts. The protocol was immunoSEQ multiplex PCR, while the TCRdb copy is restricted to in-frame clones and leaves out a portion. V, J and clone size derive from that table, while D and trimming were established from the DNA sequence. This sample carries under 300,000 clones, approximately 86% of them seen once, and the ten largest clones take about 12%.

Source material: peripheral blood. This TCR was sampled from a woman in her seventies with COVID-19, enrolled during active disease. The rearrangement links TRBV24-1 to TRBJ1-1, with a weak D call TRBD1 (6 bases). The DNA of the CDR3 is TGTGCCACCAGTGCACAGGGTGTGAAGAGCACTGAAGCTTTCTTT. It codes for CATSAQGVKSTEAFF.